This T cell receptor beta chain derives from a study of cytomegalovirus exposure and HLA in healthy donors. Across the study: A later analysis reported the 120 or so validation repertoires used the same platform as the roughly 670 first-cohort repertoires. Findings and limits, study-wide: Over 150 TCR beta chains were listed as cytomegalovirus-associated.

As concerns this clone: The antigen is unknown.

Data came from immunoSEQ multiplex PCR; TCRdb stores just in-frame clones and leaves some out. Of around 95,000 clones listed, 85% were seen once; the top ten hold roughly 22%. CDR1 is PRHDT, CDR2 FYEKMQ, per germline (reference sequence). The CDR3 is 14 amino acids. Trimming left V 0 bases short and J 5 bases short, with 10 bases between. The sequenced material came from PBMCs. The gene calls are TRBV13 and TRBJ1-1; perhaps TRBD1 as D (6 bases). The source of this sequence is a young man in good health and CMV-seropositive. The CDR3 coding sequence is TGTGCCAGCAGCTTAGGGAACAGGGTGACTGAAGCTTTCTTT. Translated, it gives CASSLGNRVTEAFF. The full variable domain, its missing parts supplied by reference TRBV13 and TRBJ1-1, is AAGVIQSPRHLIKEKRETATLKCYPIPRHDTVYWYQQGPGQDPQFLISFYEKMQSDKGSIPDRFSAQQFSDYHSELNMSSLELGDSALYFCASSLGNRVTEAFFGQGTRLTVV.